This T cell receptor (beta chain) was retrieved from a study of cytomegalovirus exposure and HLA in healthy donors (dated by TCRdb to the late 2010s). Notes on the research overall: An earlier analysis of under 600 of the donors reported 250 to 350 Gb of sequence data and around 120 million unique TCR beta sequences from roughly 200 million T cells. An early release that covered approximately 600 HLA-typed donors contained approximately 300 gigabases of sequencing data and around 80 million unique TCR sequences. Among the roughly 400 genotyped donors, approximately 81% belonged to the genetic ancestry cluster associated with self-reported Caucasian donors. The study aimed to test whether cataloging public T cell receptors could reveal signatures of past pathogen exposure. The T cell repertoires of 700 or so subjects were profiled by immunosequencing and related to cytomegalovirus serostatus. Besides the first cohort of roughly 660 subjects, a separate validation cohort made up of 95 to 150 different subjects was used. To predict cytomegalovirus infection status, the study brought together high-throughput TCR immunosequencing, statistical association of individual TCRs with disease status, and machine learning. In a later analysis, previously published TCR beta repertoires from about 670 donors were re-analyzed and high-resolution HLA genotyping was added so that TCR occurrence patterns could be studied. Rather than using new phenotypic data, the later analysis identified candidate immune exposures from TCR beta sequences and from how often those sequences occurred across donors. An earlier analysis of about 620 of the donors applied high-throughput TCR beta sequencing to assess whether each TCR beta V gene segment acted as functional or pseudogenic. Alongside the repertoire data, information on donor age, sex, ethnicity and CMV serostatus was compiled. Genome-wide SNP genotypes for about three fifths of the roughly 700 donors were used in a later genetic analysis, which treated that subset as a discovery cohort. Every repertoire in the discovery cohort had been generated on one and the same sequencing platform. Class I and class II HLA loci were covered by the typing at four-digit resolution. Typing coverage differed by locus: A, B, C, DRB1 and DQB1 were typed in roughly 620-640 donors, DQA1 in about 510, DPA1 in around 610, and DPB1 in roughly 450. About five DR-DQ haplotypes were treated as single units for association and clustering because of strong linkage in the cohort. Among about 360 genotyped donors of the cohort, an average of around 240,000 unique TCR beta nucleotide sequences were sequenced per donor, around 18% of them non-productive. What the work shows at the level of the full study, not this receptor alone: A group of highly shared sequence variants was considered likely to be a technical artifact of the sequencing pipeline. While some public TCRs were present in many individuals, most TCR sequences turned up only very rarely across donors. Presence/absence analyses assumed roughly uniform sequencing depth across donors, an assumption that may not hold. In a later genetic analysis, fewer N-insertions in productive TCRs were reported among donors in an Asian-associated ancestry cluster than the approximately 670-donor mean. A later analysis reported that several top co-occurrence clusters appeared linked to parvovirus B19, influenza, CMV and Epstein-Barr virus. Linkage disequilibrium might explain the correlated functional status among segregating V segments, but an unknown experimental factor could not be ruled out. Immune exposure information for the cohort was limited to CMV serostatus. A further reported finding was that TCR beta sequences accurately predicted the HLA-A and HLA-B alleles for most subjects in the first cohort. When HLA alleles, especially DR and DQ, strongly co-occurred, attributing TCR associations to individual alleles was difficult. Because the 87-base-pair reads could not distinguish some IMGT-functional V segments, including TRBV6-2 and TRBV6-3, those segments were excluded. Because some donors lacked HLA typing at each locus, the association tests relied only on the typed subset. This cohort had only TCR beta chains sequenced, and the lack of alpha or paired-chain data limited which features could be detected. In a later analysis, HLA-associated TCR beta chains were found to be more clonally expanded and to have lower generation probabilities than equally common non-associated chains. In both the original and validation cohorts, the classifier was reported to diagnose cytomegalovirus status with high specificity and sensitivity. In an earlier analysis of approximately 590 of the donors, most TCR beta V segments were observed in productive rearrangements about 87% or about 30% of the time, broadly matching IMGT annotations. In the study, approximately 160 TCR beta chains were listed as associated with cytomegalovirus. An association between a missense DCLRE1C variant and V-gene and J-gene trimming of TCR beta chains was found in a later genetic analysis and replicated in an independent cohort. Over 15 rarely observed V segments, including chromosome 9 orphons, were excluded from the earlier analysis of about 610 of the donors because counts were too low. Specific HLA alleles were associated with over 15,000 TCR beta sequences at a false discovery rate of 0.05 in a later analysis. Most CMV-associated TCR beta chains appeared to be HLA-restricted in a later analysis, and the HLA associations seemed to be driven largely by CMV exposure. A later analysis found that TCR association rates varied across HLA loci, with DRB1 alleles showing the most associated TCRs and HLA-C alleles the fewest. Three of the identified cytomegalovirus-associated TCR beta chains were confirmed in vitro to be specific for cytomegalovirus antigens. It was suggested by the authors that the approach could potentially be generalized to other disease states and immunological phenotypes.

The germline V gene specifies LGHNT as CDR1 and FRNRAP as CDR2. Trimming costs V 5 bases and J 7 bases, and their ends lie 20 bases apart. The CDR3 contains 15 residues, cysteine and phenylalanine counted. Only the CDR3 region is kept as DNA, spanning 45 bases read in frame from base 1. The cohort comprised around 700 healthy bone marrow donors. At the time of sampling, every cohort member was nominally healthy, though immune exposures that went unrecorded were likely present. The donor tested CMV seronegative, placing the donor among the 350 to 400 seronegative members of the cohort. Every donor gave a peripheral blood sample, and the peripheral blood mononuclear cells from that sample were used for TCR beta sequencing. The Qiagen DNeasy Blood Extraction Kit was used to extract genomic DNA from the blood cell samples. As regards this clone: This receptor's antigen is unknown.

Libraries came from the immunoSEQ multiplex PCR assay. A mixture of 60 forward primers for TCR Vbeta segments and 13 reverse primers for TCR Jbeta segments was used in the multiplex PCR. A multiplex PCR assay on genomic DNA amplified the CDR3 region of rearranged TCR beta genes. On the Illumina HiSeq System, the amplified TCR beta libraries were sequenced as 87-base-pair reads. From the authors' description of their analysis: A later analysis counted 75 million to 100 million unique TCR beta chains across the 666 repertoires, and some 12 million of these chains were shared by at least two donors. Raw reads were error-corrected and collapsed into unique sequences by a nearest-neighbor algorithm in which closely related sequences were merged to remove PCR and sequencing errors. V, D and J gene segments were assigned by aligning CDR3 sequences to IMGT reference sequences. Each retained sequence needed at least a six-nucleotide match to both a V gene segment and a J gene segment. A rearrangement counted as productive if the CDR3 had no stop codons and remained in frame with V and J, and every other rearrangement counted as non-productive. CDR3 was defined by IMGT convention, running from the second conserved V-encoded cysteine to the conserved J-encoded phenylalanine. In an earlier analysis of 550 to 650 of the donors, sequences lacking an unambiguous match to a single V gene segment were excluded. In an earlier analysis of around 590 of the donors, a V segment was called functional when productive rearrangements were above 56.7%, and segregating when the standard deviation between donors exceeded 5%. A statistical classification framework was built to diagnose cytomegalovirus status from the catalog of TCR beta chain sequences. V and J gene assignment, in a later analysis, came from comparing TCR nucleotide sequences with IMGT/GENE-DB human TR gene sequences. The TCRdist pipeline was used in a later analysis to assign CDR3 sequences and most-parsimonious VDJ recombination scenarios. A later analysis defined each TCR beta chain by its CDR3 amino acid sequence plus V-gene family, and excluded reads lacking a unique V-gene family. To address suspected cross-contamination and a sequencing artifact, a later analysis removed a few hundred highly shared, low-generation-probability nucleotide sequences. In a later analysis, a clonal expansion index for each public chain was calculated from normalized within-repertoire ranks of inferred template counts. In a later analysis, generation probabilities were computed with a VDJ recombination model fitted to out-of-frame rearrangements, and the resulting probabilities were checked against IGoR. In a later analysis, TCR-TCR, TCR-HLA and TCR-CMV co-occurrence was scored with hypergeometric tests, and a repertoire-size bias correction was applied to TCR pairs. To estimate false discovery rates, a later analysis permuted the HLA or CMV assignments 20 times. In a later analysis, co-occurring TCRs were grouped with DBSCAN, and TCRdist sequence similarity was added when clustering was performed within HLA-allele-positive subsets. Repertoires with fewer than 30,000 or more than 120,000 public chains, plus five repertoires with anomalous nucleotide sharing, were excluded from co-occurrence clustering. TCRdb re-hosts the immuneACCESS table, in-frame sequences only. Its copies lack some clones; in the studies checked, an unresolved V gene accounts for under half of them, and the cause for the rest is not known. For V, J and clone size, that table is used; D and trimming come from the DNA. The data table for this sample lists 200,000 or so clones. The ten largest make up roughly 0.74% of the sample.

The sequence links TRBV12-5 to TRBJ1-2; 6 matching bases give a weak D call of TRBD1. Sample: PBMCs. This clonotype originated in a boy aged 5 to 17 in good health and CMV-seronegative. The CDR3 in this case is CASGLGTLRMGGYTF. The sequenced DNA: TGTGCTAGTGGTCTCGGGACACTTCGAATGGGTGGCTACACCTTC. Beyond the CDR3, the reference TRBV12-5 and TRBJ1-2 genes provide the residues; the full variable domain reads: DARVTQTPRHKVTEMGQEVTMRCQPILGHNTVFWYRQTMMQGLELLAYFRNRAPLDDSGMPKDRFSAEMPDATLATLKIQPSEPRDSAVYFCASGLGTLRMGGYTFGSGTRLTVV.